This T cell receptor (beta chain) originates from a study of cytomegalovirus exposure and HLA in healthy donors. Amplification used 60 Vbeta primers and 13 Jbeta primers. Here immunoSEQ multiplex PCR was the method, and the copy in TCRdb shows in-frame clones only, minus some. Here the sample table reports approximately 110,000 clones. Germline CDR1 SNHLY, CDR2 FYNNEI. CDR3 size: 16 residues. V gave up 8 bases and J gave up 0 bases; unmatched junction bases: 9. J is TRBJ2-1 and V is TRBV2, with TRBD2 matching 8 bases. Sequencing input: PBMCs. The sequence came from a man aged 18 to 29 in good health and CMV-seronegative. The CDR3 sequence is CASWSNSGSSYNEQFF. The CDR3 DNA is TGTGCCAGCTGGAGTAACAGCGGGAGCTCCTACAATGAGCAGTTCTTC.